This T cell receptor beta chain was sequenced during a study of EBV T-cell therapy then PD-1 blockade in nasopharyngeal carcinoma. As regards this clone: Its target is unknown.

Treatment here: AdE1-LMPpoly-expanded autologous EBV-specific T-cell therapy followed by anti-PD-1 nivolumab. Produced via immunoSEQ multiplex PCR; TCRdb's table is partial and in-frame only. Here the sample spans about 24,000 clones, over 70% being singletons. The TCR sequence derives from a man aged 35 to 55 with nasopharyngeal carcinoma. Sequencing used CD8+ T cells from blood, obtained at roughly day 67 from a patient whose treatment included autologous EBV-specific T cells and nivolumab.

In DNA form, the CDR3 reads TGTGCCAGCAGCCACCCGGGGGCGGGTTACGAGCAGTACTTC. It is translated as CASSHPGAGYEQYF. J is TRBJ2-7 and V is TRBV16; D is perhaps TRBD1 or TRBD2 (6 bases each). Germline V gene lookup returns CDR1 KGHSY and CDR2 FQNENV. V gave up 3 bases and J gave up 4 bases, with 13 bases separating them. The CDR3 is 14 residues long.